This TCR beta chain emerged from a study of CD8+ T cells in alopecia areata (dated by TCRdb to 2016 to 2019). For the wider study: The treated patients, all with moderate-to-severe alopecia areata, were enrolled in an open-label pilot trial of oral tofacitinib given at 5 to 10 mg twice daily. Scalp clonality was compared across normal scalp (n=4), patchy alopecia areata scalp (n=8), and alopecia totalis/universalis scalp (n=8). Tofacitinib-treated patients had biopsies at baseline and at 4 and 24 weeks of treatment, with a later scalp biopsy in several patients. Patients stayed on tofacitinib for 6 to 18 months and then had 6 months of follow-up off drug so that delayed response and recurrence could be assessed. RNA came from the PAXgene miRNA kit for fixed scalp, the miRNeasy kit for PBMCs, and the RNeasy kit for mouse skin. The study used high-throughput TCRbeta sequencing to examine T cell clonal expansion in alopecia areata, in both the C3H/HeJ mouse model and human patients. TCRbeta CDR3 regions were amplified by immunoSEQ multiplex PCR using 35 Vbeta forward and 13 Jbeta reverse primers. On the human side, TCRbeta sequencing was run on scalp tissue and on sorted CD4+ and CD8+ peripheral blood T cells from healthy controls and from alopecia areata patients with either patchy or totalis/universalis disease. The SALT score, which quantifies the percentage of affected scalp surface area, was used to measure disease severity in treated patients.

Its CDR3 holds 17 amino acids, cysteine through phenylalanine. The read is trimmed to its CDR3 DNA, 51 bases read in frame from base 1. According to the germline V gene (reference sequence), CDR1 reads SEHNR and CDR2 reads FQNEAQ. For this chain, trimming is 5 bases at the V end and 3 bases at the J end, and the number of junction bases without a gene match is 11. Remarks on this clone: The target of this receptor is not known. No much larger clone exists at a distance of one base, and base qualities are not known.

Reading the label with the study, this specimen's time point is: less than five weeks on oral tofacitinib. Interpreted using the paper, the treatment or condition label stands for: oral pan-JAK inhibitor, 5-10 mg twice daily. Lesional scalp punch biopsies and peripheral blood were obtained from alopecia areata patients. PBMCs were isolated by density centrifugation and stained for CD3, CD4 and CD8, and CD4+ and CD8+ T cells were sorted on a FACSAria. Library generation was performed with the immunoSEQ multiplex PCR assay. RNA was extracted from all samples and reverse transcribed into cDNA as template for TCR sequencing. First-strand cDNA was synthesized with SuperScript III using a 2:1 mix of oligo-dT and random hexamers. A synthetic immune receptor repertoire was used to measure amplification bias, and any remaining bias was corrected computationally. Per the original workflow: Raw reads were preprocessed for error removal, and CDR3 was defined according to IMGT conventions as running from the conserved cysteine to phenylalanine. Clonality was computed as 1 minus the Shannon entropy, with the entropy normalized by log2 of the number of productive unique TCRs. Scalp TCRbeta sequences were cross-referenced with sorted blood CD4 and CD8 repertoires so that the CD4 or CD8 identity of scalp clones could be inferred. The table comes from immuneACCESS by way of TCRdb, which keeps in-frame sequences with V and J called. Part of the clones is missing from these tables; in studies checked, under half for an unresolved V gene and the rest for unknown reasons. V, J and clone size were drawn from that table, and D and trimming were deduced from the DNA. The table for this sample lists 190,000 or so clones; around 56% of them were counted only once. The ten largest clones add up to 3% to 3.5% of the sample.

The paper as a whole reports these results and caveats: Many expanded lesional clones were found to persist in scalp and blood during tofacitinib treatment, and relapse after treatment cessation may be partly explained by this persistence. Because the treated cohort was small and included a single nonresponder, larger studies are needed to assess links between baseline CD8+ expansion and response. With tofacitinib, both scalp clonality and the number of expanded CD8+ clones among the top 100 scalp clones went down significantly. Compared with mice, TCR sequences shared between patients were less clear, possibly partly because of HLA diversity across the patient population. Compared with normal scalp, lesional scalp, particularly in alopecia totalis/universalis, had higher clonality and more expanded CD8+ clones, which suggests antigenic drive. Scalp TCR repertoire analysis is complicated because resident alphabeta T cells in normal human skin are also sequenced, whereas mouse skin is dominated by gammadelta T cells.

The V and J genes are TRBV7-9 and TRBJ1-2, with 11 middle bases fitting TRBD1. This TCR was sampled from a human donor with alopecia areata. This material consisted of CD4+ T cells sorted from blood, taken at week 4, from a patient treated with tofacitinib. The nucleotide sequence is TGTGCCAGCAGCCCATGGACAGGGGGCTCATTCTACTATGGCTACACCTTC. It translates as CASSPWTGGSFYYGYTF.